What follows is one T cell receptor beta chain and its context. Its target is unknown. Germline assignment: CDR1 LNHNV and CDR2 YYDKDF (reference sequence). CDR3 size: 15 residues. The V segment lost 2 bases and the J segment 5 bases; nucleotides outside the gene matches: 4. Generated by immunoSEQ multiplex PCR, the TCRdb table keeps only in-frame clones and is missing some. The table lists around 53,000 clones, 85% to 90% of them singletons, with roughly 6.9% in the top ten. This sample was taken from a study of OX40 agonist ivuxolimab in advanced cancers. Study summary: Previous treatment with anti-PD-1, anti-PD-L1 or anti-CTLA-4 therapy was allowed; 35% to 50% had received some. Points from the study as a whole: In the 0.1 to 3.0 mg/kg range, CD4+ and CD8+ blood T cells had expanded clonally by week 6.

Patients with a history of autoimmune disease or on systemic immunosuppression were excluded. The sequence derives from an adult with an advanced solid tumor such as melanoma, head and neck, liver or kidney cancer. J is TRBJ2-3 and V is TRBV15, with 10 bases identical to TRBD1. The specimen was CD4+ or CD8+ T cells sorted from blood, collected in a trial of the OX40 agonist ivuxolimab. The CDR3 nucleotides are TGTGCCACCAGCAGAAGACAGGGGGCAAAAGATACGCAGTATTTT. Its protein product is CATSRRQGAKDTQYF.